This T cell receptor beta chain was retrieved from a study of pediatric ulcerative colitis. Study as a whole: Disease was pancolitis in several and left-sided in two, histology-confirmed.

Whole-study findings and limits: No controls had the two rectal clonotypes shared by ulcerative colitis patients. Ulcerative colitis patients shared more blood-rectal clones than controls.

This was a survey-level run. Using immunoSEQ multiplex PCR, the repertoire was profiled, and TCRdb retains in-frame clones only, with some absent. This sample yields approximately 10,000 clones, of which approximately 88% are seen a single time; around 7% belongs to the top ten. In the case of this clone: The antigen is unknown.

Germline V CDR1 and CDR2: SEHNR, FQNEAQ (reference sequence). The CDR3 spans 11 residues. Between the trimmed V and J ends, which lost 3 bases and 7 bases, there was a span of 4 bases. Material: blood. This sequence originates from a girl between 5 and 17 years old with moderate ulcerative colitis. The V and J genes are TRBV7-9 and TRBJ2-1; no clear D gene. The CDR3 spells CASSFINEQFF. CDR3 nucleotides: TGTGCCAGCAGCTTTATTAATGAGCAGTTCTTC.